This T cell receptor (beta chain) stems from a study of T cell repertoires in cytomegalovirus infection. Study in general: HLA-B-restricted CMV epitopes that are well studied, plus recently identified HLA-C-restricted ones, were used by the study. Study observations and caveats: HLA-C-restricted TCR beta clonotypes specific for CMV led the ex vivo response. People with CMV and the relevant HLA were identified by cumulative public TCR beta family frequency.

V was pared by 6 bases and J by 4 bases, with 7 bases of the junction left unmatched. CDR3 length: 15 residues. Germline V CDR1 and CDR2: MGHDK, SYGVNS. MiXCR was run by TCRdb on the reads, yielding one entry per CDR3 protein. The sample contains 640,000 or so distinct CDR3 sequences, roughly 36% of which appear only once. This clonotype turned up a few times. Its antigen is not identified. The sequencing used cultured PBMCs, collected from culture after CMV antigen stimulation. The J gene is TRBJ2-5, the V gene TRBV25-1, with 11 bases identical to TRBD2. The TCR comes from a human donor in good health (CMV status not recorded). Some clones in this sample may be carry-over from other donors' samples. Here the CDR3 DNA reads TGTGCCAGCAGCGACACTAGCGGGAGTGGAGAGACCCAGTACTTC. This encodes CASSDTSGSGETQYF.